A single sample is the source of the 22 T cell receptor beta chains below, sequenced in a study of TIL therapy for anti-PD-1-resistant metastatic lung cancer (dated by TCRdb to the early 2020s). Per the publication, the time point label means: pre-treatment sample, taken before nivolumab and TIL therapy. TCR beta CDR3 regions were amplified from genomic DNA by bias-controlled multiplex PCR with the immunoSEQ v3 hsTCRB kit. TCRdb mirrors the immuneACCESS table, restricted to in-frame sequences. Some clones are absent from its copies; in checked studies, under half trace to an unresolved V gene, and the reason for the others is unknown. The sample records more than 15,000 clones, roughly 80% of which are singletons. The biggest ten clones account for about 2.2% of the sample. The sequences come from blood, collected at baseline. Receptors were obtained from a person aged 25-85 years with non-small cell lung cancer.

V and J are TRBV2 and TRBJ1-2; possible D gene TRBD1, 6 bases. CDR3 length: 14 amino acids. V lost 2 bases and J lost 2, with 9 bases in between. Germline CDR1 reads SNHLY; CDR2 reads FYNNEI. The CDR3 DNA follows: TGTGCCAGCAGTGAACAGGGGTCGAACTATGGCTACACCTTC. It is translated as CASSEQGSNYGYTF.

The chain is built from TRBV19 and TRBJ2-6; D is possibly TRBD1 (6 bases). The CDR3 loop spans 16 amino acids. V was pared by 5 bases and J by 1 base, with 12 bases between. Germline V gene sequence: CDR1 LNHDA, CDR2 SQIVND (reference sequence). CDR3 sequence reads: CASSAFRGSGANVLTF. The DNA of the CDR3 is TGTGCCAGTAGTGCTTTCAGGGGATCTGGGGCCAACGTCCTGACTTTC.

This clone was found a few times. The chain is built from TRBV29-1 and TRBJ1-1; D unresolved. The V gene's germline CDR1 is SQVTM and CDR2 ANQGSEA. The CDR3 runs 14 residues. V dropped 4 bases and J dropped 0 bases, with 12 bases sitting between them. The CDR3 is CSVAAAVVNTEAFF. The CDR3 region has the DNA TGCAGCGTTGCGGCGGCGGTAGTGAACACTGAAGCTTTCTTT. Drawing the rest from reference TRBV29-1 and TRBJ1-1, the complete variable domain is SAVISQKPSRDICQRGTSLTIQCQVDSQVTMMFWYRQQPGQSLTLIATANQGSEATYESGFVIDKFPISRPNLTFSTLTVSNMSPEDSSIYLCSVAAAVVNTEAFFGQGTRLTVV.

A few counts support this clone. The CDR3 here is CASSEANTEAFF. CDR3 DNA: TGTGCCAGCAGTGAGGCGAACACTGAAGCTTTCTTT. The chain has TRBV6-1 and TRBJ1-1; no clear D gene. The germline V gene encodes CDR1 MNHNS and CDR2 SASEGT. The CDR3 spans 12 residues. V gave up 3 bases and J gave up 1 base, with 3 bases separating them.

The V call is TRBV19, the J call TRBJ2-7; D might be TRBD2 (5 bases). V shed 2 bases and J shed 1 base, with 9 bases lying between them. CDR3 length equals 14 residues. The germline V gene has CDR1 LNHDA and CDR2 SQIVND (reference sequence). The CDR3 DNA sequence: TGTGCCAGTAGTATAAGTAGCGCTTCCTACGAGCAGTACTTC. Translating gives CASSISSASYEQYF.

The rearrangement joins TRBV5-8 to TRBJ2-7; a possible D gene is TRBD1 (5 bases). The CDR3 runs to 13 residues. Germline values: CDR1 SGHTS, CDR2 YDEGEE. V was trimmed by 5 bases and J by 7 bases, leaving 16 bases between them. CDR3 nucleotides: TGTGCCAGCAGGGTACGGACATCCACTGAGCAGTACTTC. Residues: CASRVRTSTEQYF. The variable domain in full, with the rest retrieved from reference TRBV5-8 and TRBJ2-7, is EAGVTQSPTHLIKTRGQQATLRCSPISGHTSVYWYQQALGLGLQFLLWYDEGEERNRGNFPPRFSGRQFPNYSSELNVNALELEDSALYLCASRVRTSTEQYFGPGTRLTVT.

The V and J genes are TRBV4-3 and TRBJ2-7; no clear D gene. Germline CDR1 reads LGHNA; CDR2 reads YSLEER. CDR3 length: 15 amino acids. Trimming took off 3 bases at V and 0 bases at J, with 12 bases between the two ends. CDR3 DNA sequence: TGCGCCAGCAGCCAGGCCAAAGGGCGCTCCTACGAGCAGTACTTC. It specifies CASSQAKGRSYEQYF.

V usage is TRBV5-6 and J usage is TRBJ1-5; possible D gene TRBD1, 5 bases. CDR3 size: 16 residues. The germline gives CDR1 SGHDT, CDR2 YYEEEE. V lost 3 bases and J lost 4, with 17 bases in between. As DNA, the CDR3 is TGTGCCAGCAGCTCCCTGTCTCGGGGCCAAAATCAGCCCCAGCATTTT. This codes for CASSSLSRGQNQPQHF.

This chain uses TRBV5-1 with TRBJ1-1; no reliable D call. V was cut by 0 bases and J by 6 bases, with 12 bases left in between. The CDR3 totals 14 residues. CDR1 and CDR2 (germline): SGHRS, YFSETQ. The CDR3 is CASSLVGEAAEAFF. The DNA of the CDR3 is TGCGCCAGCAGCTTGGTTGGGGAGGCGGCTGAAGCTTTCTTT.

The table lists this clone with a few counts. The rearrangement uses TRBV7-6 and TRBJ2-1; D is unclear. There are 16 residues in the CDR3. CDR1 is SGHVS, CDR2 FNYEAQ, per germline. Trimming pared 2 bases from V and 4 bases from J, leaving 15 bases between. CDR3 residues: CASSLIVGGGYNEQFF. The CDR3 region has the DNA TGTGCCAGCAGCTTAATTGTCGGTGGTGGATACAATGAGCAGTTCTTC.

V is TRBV7-2 and J is TRBJ1-2, with D possibly being TRBD1 (5 bases). Germline V gene lookup returns CDR1 SGHTA and CDR2 FQGNSA. V was shortened by 5 bases and J by 3 bases, with 10 bases between the two germline ends. The CDR3 runs 13 residues. Here the CDR3 DNA reads TGTGCCAGCAGCCCCGGGACCGACTATGGCTACACCTTC. This codes for CASSPGTDYGYTF.

The chain is built from TRBV6-6 and TRBJ2-5; D is perhaps TRBD1 or TRBD2 (5 bases each). Germline V gives CDR1 MNHNY, CDR2 SVGAGI (reference sequence). Trimming pared 2 bases from V and 5 bases from J, leaving 12 bases between. The CDR3 totals 14 residues. DNA of the CDR3: TGTGCCAGCAGTTACGGGGGAGCAGGCGAGACCCAGTACTTC. It translates to CASSYGGAGETQYF.

This clone came up a few times. This sequence joins TRBV28 and TRBJ1-2; no clear D. Germline CDR1 is MDHEN and CDR2 is SYDVKM. The CDR3 length is 15 residues. The V end was cut by 7 bases, the J end by 5 bases, with 20 bases between. The CDR3 DNA follows: TGTGCCAGCATAGGAGGGCCCCCATTAGTGTATGGCTACACCTTC. Amino acids: CASIGGPPLVYGYTF.

This clone occurred a few times. The chain links TRBV18 to TRBJ2-7, with 7 bases matching TRBD1. Germline-derived CDR1 and CDR2 are KGHSH and LQKENI. CDR3 size: 12 residues. Trimming cost V 8 bases and J 3 bases; bases outside gene matches: 4. The CDR3 sequence is CASVGDSYEQYF. For the CDR3, the DNA is TGTGCCAGCGTAGGGGACAGCTACGAGCAGTACTTC.

The chain recombines TRBV5-5 with TRBJ2-5; 7 positions match TRBD1. This CDR3 comprises 15 residues. The V segment lost 2 bases and the J segment 2 bases; nucleotides outside the gene matches: 6. CDR1 and CDR2 (germline): SGHKS, YYEKEE (reference sequence). CDR3 amino acids: CASSFSTGWQETQYF. CDR3 bases: TGTGCCAGCAGCTTTTCGACAGGGTGGCAAGAGACCCAGTACTTC.

The chain recombines TRBV9 with TRBJ2-3; D unresolved. The CDR3 sequence is 15 residues long. V was cut by 0 bases and J by 0 bases, with 8 bases left in between. CDR1 SGDLS and CDR2 YYNGEE come from the germline V gene. CDR3 protein: CASSVGPESTDTQYF. The DNA for the CDR3 is TGTGCCAGCAGCGTAGGGCCTGAAAGCACAGATACGCAGTATTTT.

The V gene is TRBV5-1, the J gene TRBJ2-5; either TRBD1 or TRBD2 may fit D (5 bases each). This CDR3 is 14 amino acids long. Deletions cut 5 bases from V and 4 bases from J, with 15 bases between. Germline-derived CDR1 and CDR2 are SGHRS and YFSETQ. The CDR3 nucleotides read TGCGCCAGCAGACCGGGGTTAGGGGTAGAGACCCAGTACTTC. Protein: CASRPGLGVETQYF.

The chain carries TRBV6-5 and TRBJ1-4, with D uncertain. Germline CDR1 reads MNHEY; CDR2 reads SVGAGI. V was cut by 3 bases and J by 10 bases, with 15 bases left in between. The CDR3 length is 14 residues. The CDR3 here is CASSYSRSWGKLFF. The CDR3 DNA follows: TGTGCCAGCAGTTATTCTAGATCTTGGGGAAAACTGTTTTTT.

J is TRBJ2-1 and V is TRBV9, with D tentatively TRBD1 (6 bases). The V end lost 6 bases, the J end lost 4 bases, and 17 bases lay between the germline ends. CDR3 length: 15 residues. Germline CDR1 is SGDLS and CDR2 is YYNGEE. Written as DNA, the CDR3 is TGTGCCAGCAACGTCGCGGACAGCCTATACAATGAGCAGTTCTTC. Amino acids: CASNVADSLYNEQFF.

The V gene is TRBV5-1, the J gene TRBJ2-2, with 8 nucleotides matching TRBD1. There are 14 residues in the CDR3. The V and J ends lost 3 bases and 5 bases, in that order; junction bases with no gene match: 3. The germline CDR1 and CDR2 sequences are SGHRS and YFSETQ. CDR3 residues: CASSSGQGTGELFF. The CDR3 DNA reads as TGCGCCAGCAGCTCCGGACAGGGAACCGGGGAGCTGTTTTTT. The whole variable domain, remainder taken from reference TRBV5-1 and TRBJ2-2, is KAGVTQTPRYLIKTRGQQVTLSCSPISGHRSVSWYQQTPGQGLQFLFEYFSETQRNKGNFPGRFSGRQFSNSRSEMNVSTLELGDSALYLCASSSGQGTGELFFGEGSRLTVL.

The gene calls are TRBV5-1 and TRBJ2-4; either TRBD1 or TRBD2 may supply D (6 bases each). Trimming pared 4 bases from V and 1 base from J, leaving 18 bases between. Germline V CDR1 and CDR2: SGHRS, YFSETQ. This CDR3 is 17 amino acids long. The CDR3 loop is CASSLKEWGAAKNIQYF. The CDR3, as DNA: TGCGCCAGCAGCCTAAAGGAATGGGGGGCGGCCAAAAACATTCAGTACTTC.

This chain connects TRBV7-9 to TRBJ2-3; D is unresolved. The germline V gene has CDR1 SEHNR and CDR2 FQNEAQ (reference sequence). The CDR3 runs 12 residues. V dropped 7 bases and J dropped 5 bases, with 10 bases sitting between them. The CDR3 region has the DNA TGTGCCAGCATCCTCTTGGTAGATACGCAGTATTTT. It translates to CASILLVDTQYF.